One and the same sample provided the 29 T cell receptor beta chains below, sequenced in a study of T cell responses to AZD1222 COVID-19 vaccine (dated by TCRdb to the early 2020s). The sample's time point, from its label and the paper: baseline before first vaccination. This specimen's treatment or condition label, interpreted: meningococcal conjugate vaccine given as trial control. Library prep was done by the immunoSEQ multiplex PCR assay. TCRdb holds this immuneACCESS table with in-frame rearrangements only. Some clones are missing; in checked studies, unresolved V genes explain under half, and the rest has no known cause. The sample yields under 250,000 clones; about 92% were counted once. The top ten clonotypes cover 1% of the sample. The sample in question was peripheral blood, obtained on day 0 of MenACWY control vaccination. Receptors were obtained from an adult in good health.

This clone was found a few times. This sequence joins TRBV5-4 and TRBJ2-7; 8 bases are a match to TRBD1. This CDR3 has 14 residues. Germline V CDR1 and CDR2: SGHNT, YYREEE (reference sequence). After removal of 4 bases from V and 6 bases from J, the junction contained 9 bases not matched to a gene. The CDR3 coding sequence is TGTGCCAGCAGCGATTCTCCCACAGGGGGCGAGCAGTACTTC. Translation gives CASSDSPTGGEQYF.

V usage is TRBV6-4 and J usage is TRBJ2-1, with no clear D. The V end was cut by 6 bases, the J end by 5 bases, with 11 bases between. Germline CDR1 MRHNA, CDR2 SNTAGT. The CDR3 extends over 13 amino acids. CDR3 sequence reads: CASSLRLNNEQFF. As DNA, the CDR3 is TGTGCCAGCAGCCTGCGGTTAAACAATGAGCAGTTCTTC.

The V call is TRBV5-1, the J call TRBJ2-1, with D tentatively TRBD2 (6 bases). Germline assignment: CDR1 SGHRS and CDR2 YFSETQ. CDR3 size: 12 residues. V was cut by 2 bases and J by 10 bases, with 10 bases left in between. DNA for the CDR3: TGCGCCAGCAGCTTCAGGGAGGCGGAGCAGTTCTTC. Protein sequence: CASSFREAEQFF.

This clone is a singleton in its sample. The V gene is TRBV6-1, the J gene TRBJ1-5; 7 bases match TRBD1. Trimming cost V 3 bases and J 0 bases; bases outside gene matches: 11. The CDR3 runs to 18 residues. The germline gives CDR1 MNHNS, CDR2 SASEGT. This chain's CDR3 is CASSDDPGQSTSNQPQHF. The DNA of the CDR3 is TGTGCCAGCAGTGACGACCCGGGACAGAGTACTAGCAATCAGCCCCAGCATTTT.

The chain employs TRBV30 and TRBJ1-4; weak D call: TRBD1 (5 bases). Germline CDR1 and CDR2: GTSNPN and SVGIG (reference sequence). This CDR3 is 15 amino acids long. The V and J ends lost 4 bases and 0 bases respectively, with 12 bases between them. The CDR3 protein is CAWNGWGATNEKLFF. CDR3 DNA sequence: TGTGCCTGGAACGGGTGGGGGGCAACTAATGAAAAACTGTTTTTT.

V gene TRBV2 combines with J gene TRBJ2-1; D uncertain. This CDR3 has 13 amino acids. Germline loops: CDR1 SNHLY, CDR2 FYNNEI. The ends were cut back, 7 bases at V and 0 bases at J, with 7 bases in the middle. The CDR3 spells CASTAGSYNEQFF. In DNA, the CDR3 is TGTGCCAGCACAGCAGGCTCCTACAATGAGCAGTTCTTC.

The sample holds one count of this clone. The DNA for the CDR3 is TGTGCCTGGGTCGCAAATTCCGATACGCAGTATTTT. This encodes CAWVANSDTQYF. This chain connects TRBV30 to TRBJ2-3, with D uncertain. Germline CDR1 reads GTSNPN; CDR2 reads SVGIG (reference sequence). The CDR3 loop spans 12 amino acids. With 5 bases removed from V and 6 bases from J, the gap between germline ends came to 12 bases.

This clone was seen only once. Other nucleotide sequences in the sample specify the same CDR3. CDR3 sequence: CASSQGGNQPQHF. The CDR3, as DNA: TGTGCCAGCAGCCAAGGCGGCAATCAGCCCCAGCATTTT. The V gene is TRBV3-1 (or the pseudogene TRBV3-2), the J gene TRBJ1-5, with D hard to call. This CDR3 contains 13 residues. V was cut by 1 base and J by 2 bases, with 3 bases left in between. Germline V gene lookup returns CDR1 LGHDT and CDR2 YNNKEL (reference sequence).

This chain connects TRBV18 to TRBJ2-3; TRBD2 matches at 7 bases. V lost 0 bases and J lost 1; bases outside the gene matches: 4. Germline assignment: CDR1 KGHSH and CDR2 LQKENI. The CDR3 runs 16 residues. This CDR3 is CASSPPGGRGTDTQYF. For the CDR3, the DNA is TGTGCCAGCTCACCACCGGGAGGGAGGGGCACAGATACGCAGTATTTT. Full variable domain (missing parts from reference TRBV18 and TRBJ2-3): NAGVMQNPRHLVRRRGQEARLRCSPMKGHSHVYWYRQLPEEGLKFMVYLQKENIIDESGMPKERFSAEFPKEGPSILRIQQVVRGDSAAYFCASSPPGGRGTDTQYFGPGTRLTVL.

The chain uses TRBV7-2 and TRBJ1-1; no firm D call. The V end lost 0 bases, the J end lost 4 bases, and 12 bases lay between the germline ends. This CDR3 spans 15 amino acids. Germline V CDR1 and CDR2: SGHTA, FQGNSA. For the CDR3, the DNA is TGTGCCAGCAGCTTAGCTGGCGGGTCTGGCACTGAAGCTTTCTTT. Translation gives CASSLAGGSGTEAFF.

This chain's CDR3 is CASRLSGGLTDTQYF. The CDR3 DNA is TGTGCCAGCAGGTTATCAGGGGGCCTCACAGATACGCAGTATTTT. This chain joins TRBV6-5 and TRBJ2-3; 8 nucleotides line up with TRBD1. Germline V CDR1 and CDR2: MNHEY, SVGAGI. The CDR3 is 15 residues long. V lost 6 bases, J lost 2 bases, and 7 bases stayed unmatched.

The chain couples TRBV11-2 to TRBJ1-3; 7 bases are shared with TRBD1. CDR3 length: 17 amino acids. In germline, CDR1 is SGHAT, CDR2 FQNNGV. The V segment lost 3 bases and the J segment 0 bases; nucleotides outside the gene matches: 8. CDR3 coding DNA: TGTGCCAGCAGCTTCAGGACAGGTGCAAGCTCTGGAAACACCATATATTTT. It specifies CASSFRTGASSGNTIYF. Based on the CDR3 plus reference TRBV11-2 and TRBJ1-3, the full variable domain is EAGVAQSPRYKIIEKRQSVAFWCNPISGHATLYWYQQILGQGPKLLIQFQNNGVVDDSQLPKDRFSAERLKGVDSTLKIQPAKLEDSAVYLCASSFRTGASSGNTIYFGEGSWLTVV.

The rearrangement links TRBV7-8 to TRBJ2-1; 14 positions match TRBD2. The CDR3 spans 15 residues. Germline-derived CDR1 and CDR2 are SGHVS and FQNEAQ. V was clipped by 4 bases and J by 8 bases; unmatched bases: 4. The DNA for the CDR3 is TGTGCCAGCAGCTCGGGACTAGCGGGGGTGCATGAGCAGTTCTTC. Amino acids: CASSSGLAGVHEQFF.

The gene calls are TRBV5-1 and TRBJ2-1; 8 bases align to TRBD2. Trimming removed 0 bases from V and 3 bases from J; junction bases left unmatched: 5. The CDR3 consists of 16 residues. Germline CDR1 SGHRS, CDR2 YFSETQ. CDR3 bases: TGCGCCAGCAGCTTGGGGGGTAGCGGGATCTACAATGAGCAGTTCTTC. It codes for CASSLGGSGIYNEQFF.

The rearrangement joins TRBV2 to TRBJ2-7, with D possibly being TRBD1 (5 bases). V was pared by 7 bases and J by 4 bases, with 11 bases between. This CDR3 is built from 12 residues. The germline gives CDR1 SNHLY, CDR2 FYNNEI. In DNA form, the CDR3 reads TGTGCCAGCAAGGGGCAGCTATACGAGCAGTACTTC. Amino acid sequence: CASKGQLYEQYF.

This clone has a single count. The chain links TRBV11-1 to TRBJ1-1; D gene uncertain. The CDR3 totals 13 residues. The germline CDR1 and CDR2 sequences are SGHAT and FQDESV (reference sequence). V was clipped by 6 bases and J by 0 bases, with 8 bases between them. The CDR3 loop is CASSQRMNTEAFF. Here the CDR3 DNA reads TGTGCCAGCAGTCAAAGAATGAACACTGAAGCTTTCTTT.

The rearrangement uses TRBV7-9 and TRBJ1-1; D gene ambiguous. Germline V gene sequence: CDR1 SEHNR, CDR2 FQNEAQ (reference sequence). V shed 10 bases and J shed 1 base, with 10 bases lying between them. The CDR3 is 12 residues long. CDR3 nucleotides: TGTGCCATCCTGTCGGGGAACACTGAAGCTTTCTTT. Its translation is CAILSGNTEAFF.

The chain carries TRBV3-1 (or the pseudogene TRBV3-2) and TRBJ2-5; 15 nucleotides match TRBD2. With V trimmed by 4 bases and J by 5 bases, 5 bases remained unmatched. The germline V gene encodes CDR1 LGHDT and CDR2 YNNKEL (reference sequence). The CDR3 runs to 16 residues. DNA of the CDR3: TGTGCCAGCAGCCGGACTAGCGGGGGGGCCCGGGAGACCCAGTACTTC. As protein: CASSRTSGGARETQYF.

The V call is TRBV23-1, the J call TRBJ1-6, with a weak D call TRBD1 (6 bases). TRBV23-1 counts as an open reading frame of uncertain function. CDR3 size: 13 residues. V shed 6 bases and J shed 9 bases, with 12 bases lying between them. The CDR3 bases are TGCGCCAGCAGACAGGGTCCTGTTTCACCCCTCCACTTT. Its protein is CASRQGPVSPLHF.

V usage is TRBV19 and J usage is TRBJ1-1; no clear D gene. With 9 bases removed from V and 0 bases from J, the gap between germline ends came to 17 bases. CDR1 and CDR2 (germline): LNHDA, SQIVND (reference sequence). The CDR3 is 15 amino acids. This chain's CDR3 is CASSLANRMNTEAFF. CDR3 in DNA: TGTGCCAGCAGTTTGGCGAACCGCATGAACACTGAAGCTTTCTTT.

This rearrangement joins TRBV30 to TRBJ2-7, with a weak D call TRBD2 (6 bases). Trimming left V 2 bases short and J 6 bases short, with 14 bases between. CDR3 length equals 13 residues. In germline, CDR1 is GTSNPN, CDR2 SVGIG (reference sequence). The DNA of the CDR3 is TGTGCCTGGAGTCCCCCCGGGGGTCGCGAGCAGTACTTC. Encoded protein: CAWSPPGGREQYF.

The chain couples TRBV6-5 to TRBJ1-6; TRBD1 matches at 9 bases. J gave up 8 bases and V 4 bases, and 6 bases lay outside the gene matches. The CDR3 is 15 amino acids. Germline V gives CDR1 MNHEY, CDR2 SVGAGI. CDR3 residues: CASSLGQGVDSPLHF. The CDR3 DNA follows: TGTGCCAGCAGTTTGGGACAGGGTGTCGATTCACCCCTCCACTTT.

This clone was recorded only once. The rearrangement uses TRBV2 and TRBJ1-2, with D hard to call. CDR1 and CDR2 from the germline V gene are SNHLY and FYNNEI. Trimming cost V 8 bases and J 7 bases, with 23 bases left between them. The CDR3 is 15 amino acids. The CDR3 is CASGGHTAGFIGYTF. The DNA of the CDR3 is TGTGCCAGCGGAGGCCACACAGCCGGGTTTATTGGCTACACCTTC.

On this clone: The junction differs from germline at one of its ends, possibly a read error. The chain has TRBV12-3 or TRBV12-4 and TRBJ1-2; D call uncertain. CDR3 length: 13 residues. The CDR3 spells CASSLGQLYGYTF. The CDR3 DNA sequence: TGTGCCAGCAGCTTAGGGCAGCTCTATGGCTACACCTTC.

The CDR3 nucleotides are TGTGCCAGCAGCCGCGGGGTTGAAGCTTTCTTT. Protein product: CASSRGVEAFF. The chain carries TRBV7-8 and TRBJ1-1; D is ambiguous. The V gene's germline CDR1 is SGHVS and CDR2 FQNEAQ. Between the trimmed V and J ends, which lost 5 bases and 7 bases, there was a span of 8 bases. The CDR3 sequence is 11 residues long.

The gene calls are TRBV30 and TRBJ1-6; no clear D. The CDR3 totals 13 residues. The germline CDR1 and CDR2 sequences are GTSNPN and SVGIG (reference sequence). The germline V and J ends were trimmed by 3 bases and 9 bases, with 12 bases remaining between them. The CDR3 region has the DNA TGTGCCTGGAGCCTCCTTTCTGCTTCACCCCTCCACTTT. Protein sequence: CAWSLLSASPLHF.

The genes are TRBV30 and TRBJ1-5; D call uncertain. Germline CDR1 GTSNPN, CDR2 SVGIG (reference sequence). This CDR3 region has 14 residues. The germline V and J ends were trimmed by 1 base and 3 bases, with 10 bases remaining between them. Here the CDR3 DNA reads TGTGCCTGGAGTGACGCCGGTACCAATCAGCCCCAGCATTTT. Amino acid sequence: CAWSDAGTNQPQHF.

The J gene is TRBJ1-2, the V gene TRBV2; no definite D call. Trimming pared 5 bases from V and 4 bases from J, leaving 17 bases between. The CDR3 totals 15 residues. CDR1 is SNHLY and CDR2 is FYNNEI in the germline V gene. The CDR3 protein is CASSPSTPPAYGYTF. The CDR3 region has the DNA TGTGCCAGCAGTCCCTCTACCCCCCCCGCCTATGGCTACACCTTC.

The CDR3 spells CASRQGKRTEAFF. The CDR3 nucleotides read TGTGCCAGCAGACAGGGGAAGAGGACTGAAGCTTTCTTT. The V gene is TRBV6-5, the J gene TRBJ1-1, with 7 bases aligning to TRBD1. The V gene end was trimmed by 6 bases and the J gene end by 5 bases; junction bases not matched to a gene: 6. The CDR3 loop spans 13 amino acids. Germline V gene lookup returns CDR1 MNHEY and CDR2 SVGAGI.